Presented here are 26 T cell receptor beta chains from one specimen sequenced in a study of blood T cell repertoires in COVID-19. Generated by immunoSEQ multiplex PCR, the TCRdb table keeps only in-frame clones and is missing some. This table has more than 95,000 clones, about 80% appearing once. Sequenced input: peripheral blood. The receptors derive from a woman of 80 years or more with active or convalescent COVID-19.

This sequence joins TRBV27 and TRBJ2-7; 9 bases align to TRBD2. J gave up 4 bases and V 3 bases, and 7 bases lay outside the gene matches. The CDR3 has 15 amino acids. Germline V CDR1 and CDR2: MNHEY, SMNVEV (reference sequence). CDR3 protein: CASSFIAGVLYEQYF. The CDR3 region has the DNA TGTGCCAGCAGTTTTATAGCGGGAGTTTTATACGAGCAGTACTTC.

The chain recombines TRBV19 with TRBJ2-3, with TRBD1 matching 9 bases. In germline, CDR1 is LNHDA, CDR2 SQIVND (reference sequence). The V segment lost 4 bases and the J segment 0 bases; nucleotides outside the gene matches: 5. This CDR3 is built from 16 residues. The CDR3 loop reads CASSNPGQGSTDTQYF. Here the CDR3 DNA reads TGTGCCAGTAGTAACCCGGGACAGGGTAGCACAGATACGCAGTATTTT.

The sample holds a few counts of this clone. This chain links TRBV6-5 with TRBJ1-6; D is possibly TRBD1 (6 bases). This CDR3 has 15 amino acids. V lost 6 bases, J lost 9 bases, and 18 bases lay in between. The germline V gene has CDR1 MNHEY and CDR2 SVGAGI. The CDR3 region has the DNA TGTGCCAGCAGAATTTACAGGGATCAGGGTTCACCCCTCCACTTT. Amino acids: CASRIYRDQGSPLHF.

This sequence joins TRBV11-2 and TRBJ1-2; TRBD1 aligns across 9 bases. This CDR3 is 13 amino acids long. V gave up 5 bases and J gave up 4 bases; unmatched junction bases: 2. The germline V gene encodes CDR1 SGHAT and CDR2 FQNNGV. The CDR3 region is CASSAQGAYGYTF. In nucleotides, the CDR3 is TGTGCCAGCAGCGCACAGGGGGCCTATGGCTACACCTTC. The variable domain in full, with the rest retrieved from reference TRBV11-2 and TRBJ1-2, is EAGVAQSPRYKIIEKRQSVAFWCNPISGHATLYWYQQILGQGPKLLIQFQNNGVVDDSQLPKDRFSAERLKGVDSTLKIQPAKLEDSAVYLCASSAQGAYGYTFGSGTRLTVV.

The V and J genes are TRBV18 and TRBJ2-1; TRBD1 matches 8 bases. This CDR3 is built from 13 residues. V gave up 2 bases and J gave up 13 bases; unmatched junction bases: 7. Germline V gene lookup returns CDR1 KGHSH and CDR2 LQKENI. The CDR3: CASSPGDRGDQFF. CDR3 coding DNA: TGTGCCAGCTCACCAGGAGACAGGGGCGATCAGTTCTTC.

The chain has TRBV19 and TRBJ2-1; 7 bases match TRBD2. The germline CDR1 and CDR2 sequences are LNHDA and SQIVND (reference sequence). The CDR3 length is 15 residues. V was clipped by 2 bases and J by 5 bases; unmatched bases: 6. CDR3 bases: TGTGCCAGTAGTATATCCAGCGGGGAGCACAATGAGCAGTTCTTC. It specifies CASSISSGEHNEQFF.

The chain carries TRBV29-1 and TRBJ1-1; the D is unclear. V was trimmed by 3 bases and J by 1 base, leaving 9 bases between them. Germline CDR1 SQVTM, CDR2 ANQGSEA. The CDR3 runs to 13 residues. The CDR3 bases are TGCAGCGTTGATGAACTAGCGAACACTGAAGCTTTCTTT. Amino acids: CSVDELANTEAFF.

V gene TRBV5-5 combines with J gene TRBJ2-1; D possibly corresponds to TRBD2 (6 bases). The germline V gene encodes CDR1 SGHKS and CDR2 YYEKEE (reference sequence). Deletions cut 4 bases from V and 2 bases from J, with 10 bases between. The CDR3 length is 14 residues. CDR3 DNA sequence: TGTGCCAGCAGCCGGCCGGGGGCCTACAATGAGCAGTTCTTC. The encoded protein is CASSRPGAYNEQFF.

V and J are TRBV11-2 and TRBJ1-2; possible D gene TRBD1, 6 bases. The CDR3 loop spans 15 amino acids. CDR1 is SGHAT, CDR2 FQNNGV, per germline. Trimming took off 0 bases at V and 1 base at J, with 9 bases between the two ends. The CDR3 is CASSLDGQNNYGYTF. CDR3 coding DNA: TGTGCCAGCAGCTTAGATGGACAGAATAACTATGGCTACACCTTC.

This clone was counted a single time. The gene calls are TRBV5-4 and TRBJ1-4, with unresolved D. This CDR3 contains 15 residues. V lost 4 bases to trimming and J lost 7 bases, with 17 bases between them. CDR1 is SGHNT and CDR2 is YYREEE in the germline V gene (reference sequence). The DNA of the CDR3 is TGTGCCAGCAGCACCCCCGCCGCGGAAGGTGAAAAACTGTTTTTT. This sequence encodes CASSTPAAEGEKLFF. Full variable domain (missing parts from reference TRBV5-4 and TRBJ1-4): ETGVTQSPTHLIKTRGQQVTLRCSSQSGHNTVSWYQQALGQGPQFIFQYYREEENGRGNFPPRFSGLQFPNYSSELNVNALELDDSALYLCASSTPAAEGEKLFFGSGTQLSVL.

The chain combines TRBV14 with TRBJ1-1; unclear D gene. The CDR3 is 13 residues long. Trimming stripped 1 base from V and 6 bases from J, with 9 bases between. Germline CDR1 reads SGHDN; CDR2 reads FVKESK. The CDR3 DNA is TGTGCCAGCAGCCAAGGGCTTTATGCTGAAGCTTTCTTT. Translating it yields CASSQGLYAEAFF.

The rearrangement joins TRBV13 to TRBJ2-7; D call uncertain. V was trimmed by 5 bases and J by 1 base, leaving 27 bases between them. The CDR3 runs to 19 residues. The V gene's germline CDR1 is PRHDT and CDR2 FYEKMQ (reference sequence). CDR3 sequence: CASSPLGSFSPLRSYEQYF. The CDR3 DNA reads as TGTGCCAGCAGCCCCCTGGGTAGCTTCTCTCCCCTGCGGTCCTACGAGCAGTACTTC.

V usage is TRBV28 and J usage is TRBJ1-4; 7 bases are a match to TRBD1. This CDR3 has 14 residues. Germline trimming cut 3 bases from V and 6 bases from J; bases unmatched to any gene: 4. The germline CDR1 and CDR2 sequences are MDHEN and SYDVKM. The CDR3 sequence: CASSLVDRDEKLFF. CDR3 DNA: TGTGCCAGCAGTTTGGTCGACAGGGATGAAAAACTGTTTTTT.

The chain combines TRBV7-9 with TRBJ1-1; D gene uncertain. This CDR3 has 14 amino acids. V was trimmed by 3 bases and J by 2 bases, leaving 10 bases between them. CDR1 is SEHNR, CDR2 FQNEAQ, per germline (reference sequence). The CDR3 bases are TGTGCCAGCAGCTTTGGGCTATTCAACACTGAAGCTTTCTTT. Translation gives CASSFGLFNTEAFF. The whole variable domain, filled in from reference TRBV7-9 and TRBJ1-1, reads DTGVSQNPRHKITKRGQNVTFRCDPISEHNRLYWYRQTLGQGPEFLTYFQNEAQLEKSRLLSDRFSAERPKGSFSTLEIQRTEQGDSAMYLCASSFGLFNTEAFFGQGTRLTVV.

J is TRBJ1-5 and V is TRBV28, with a tentative D call TRBD1 (6 bases). The germline CDR1 and CDR2 sequences are MDHEN and SYDVKM. This CDR3 spans 15 amino acids. Trimming stripped 2 bases from V and 3 bases from J, with 11 bases between. CDR3 sequence (DNA): TGTGCCAGCAGTTTAACCCAGGGGAACAATCAGCCCCAGCATTTT. It encodes CASSLTQGNNQPQHF.

This chain links TRBV5-1 with TRBJ2-5, with D possibly TRBD1 on 6 matching bases. V shed 4 bases and J shed 3 bases, with 7 bases lying between them. Germline V gene data show CDR1 as SGHRS and CDR2 as YFSETQ. The CDR3 extends over 12 amino acids. In DNA, the CDR3 is TGCGCCAGCAGCAGGGACAAAGAGACCCAGTACTTC. It yields the protein CASSRDKETQYF. Based on the CDR3 plus reference TRBV5-1 and TRBJ2-5, the full variable domain is KAGVTQTPRYLIKTRGQQVTLSCSPISGHRSVSWYQQTPGQGLQFLFEYFSETQRNKGNFPGRFSGRQFSNSRSEMNVSTLELGDSALYLCASSRDKETQYFGPGTRLLVL.

This sequence joins TRBV18 and TRBJ2-2; possibly TRBD2 for D (5 bases). This CDR3 comprises 16 residues. Trimming removed 6 bases at V and 6 bases at J, with 20 bases between. Per germline, CDR1 KGHSH and CDR2 LQKENI. CDR3 protein: CASSAARAVGAGELFF. Here the CDR3 DNA reads TGTGCCAGCTCCGCGGCGCGGGCAGTCGGGGCCGGGGAGCTGTTTTTT.

The table lists this clone with a few counts. The chain couples TRBV19 to TRBJ1-6, with D hard to call. The V gene's germline CDR1 is LNHDA and CDR2 SQIVND (reference sequence). V was trimmed by 5 bases and J by 10 bases, leaving 21 bases between them. The CDR3 totals 16 residues. The CDR3 bases are TGTGCCAGTAGTCCCGTCGGAGGAGGCGTAGGATCACCCCTCCACTTT. Translating it yields CASSPVGGGVGSPLHF. The variable domain in full, completed from reference TRBV19 and TRBJ1-6, reads DGGITQSPKYLFRKEGQNVTLSCEQNLNHDAMYWYRQDPGQGLRLIYYSQIVNDFQKGDIAEGYSVSREKKESFPLTVTSAQKNPTAFYLCASSPVGGGVGSPLHFGNGTRLTVT.

The chain links TRBV30 to TRBJ1-3; perhaps TRBD1 as D (6 bases). This CDR3 spans 15 amino acids. Trimming shortened V by 0 bases and J by 4 bases, and 13 bases separated the two germline ends. CDR1 GTSNPN and CDR2 SVGIG come from the germline V gene (reference sequence). CDR3 bases: TGTGCCTGGAGTGTACATGGGGGCCCAGGAAACACCATATATTTT. It specifies CAWSVHGGPGNTIYF.

This clone is labeled as medium-sized. The J gene is TRBJ1-6, the V gene TRBV27; tentatively, D is TRBD1 (5 bases). The ends were cut back, 4 bases at V and 8 bases at J, with 12 bases in the middle. The CDR3 length is 14 residues. Germline assignment: CDR1 MNHEY and CDR2 SMNVEV (reference sequence). The CDR3 here is CASSSQGKDSPLHF. In nucleotides, the CDR3 is TGTGCCAGCAGTTCCCAGGGTAAGGATTCACCCCTCCACTTT.

The V gene is TRBV5-4, the J gene TRBJ1-4; 9 nucleotides line up with TRBD1. CDR3 size: 14 residues. With V trimmed by 4 bases and J by 3 bases, 1 base remained unmatched. The germline V gene encodes CDR1 SGHNT and CDR2 YYREEE (reference sequence). This CDR3 reads CASSTGGSNEKLFF. The CDR3 DNA reads as TGTGCCAGCAGCACAGGGGGCTCTAATGAAAAACTGTTTTTT.

This clone occurred a few times. The V call is TRBV6-6, the J call TRBJ1-5; 8 bases map to TRBD1. The CDR3 totals 16 residues. V gave up 5 bases and J gave up 4 bases; unmatched junction bases: 10. Germline CDR1 and CDR2: MNHNY and SVGAGI (reference sequence). The CDR3: CASSRQQGGRNQPQHF. The CDR3 DNA reads as TGTGCCAGCAGTCGACAACAGGGGGGTAGAAATCAGCCCCAGCATTTT.

This clone was seen a few times. The rearrangement uses TRBV5-1 and TRBJ2-7; TRBD1 aligns across 7 bases. There are 14 residues in the CDR3. The V segment lost 4 bases and the J segment 5 bases; nucleotides outside the gene matches: 9. Germline V gene sequence: CDR1 SGHRS, CDR2 YFSETQ. CDR3 DNA: TGCGCCAGCAGCCCTATCCCAACAGGGGACGAGCAGTACTTC. This sequence encodes CASSPIPTGDEQYF.

The chain recombines TRBV28 with TRBJ1-1; D is unresolved. From germline, CDR1 is MDHEN and CDR2 SYDVKM. The CDR3 loop spans 13 amino acids. The V end was cut by 4 bases, the J end by 1 base, with 7 bases between. The DNA of the CDR3 is TGTGCCAGCAGTTCCCCCTCGAACACTGAAGCTTTCTTT. Translating gives CASSSPSNTEAFF.

The chain couples TRBV5-4 to TRBJ1-1, with a tentative D call TRBD1 (5 bases). CDR1 and CDR2 (germline): SGHNT, YYREEE (reference sequence). The CDR3 consists of 12 residues. V gave up 4 bases and J gave up 7 bases, with 11 bases separating them. CDR3 in amino acids: CASSQRDGEAFF. DNA for the CDR3: TGTGCCAGCAGCCAGCGGGACGGTGAAGCTTTCTTT.

V usage is TRBV30 and J usage is TRBJ1-1; D remains ambiguous. The CDR3 consists of 10 residues. The germline CDR1 and CDR2 sequences are GTSNPN and SVGIG (reference sequence). Trimming removed 4 bases at V and 10 bases at J, with 10 bases between. CDR3 protein: CAWISSRAFF. As DNA, the CDR3 is TGTGCCTGGATCAGTAGCCGAGCTTTCTTT. Using reference TRBV30 and TRBJ1-1 for the parts outside the CDR3, the full variable domain is SQTIHQWPATLVQPVGSPLSLECTVEGTSNPNLYWYRQAAGRGLQLLFYSVGIGQISSEVPQNLSASRPQDRQFILSSKKLLLSDSGFYLCAWISSRAFFGQGTRLTVV.